This T cell receptor beta chain was captured by sequencing in a study of graft-versus-host responses after intestinal transplantation. For this clone: Its antigen is not known.

Repertoires were generated with immunoSEQ multiplex PCR, while TCRdb's copy carries only in-frame clones and drops some. The repertoire holds about 100,000 clones, more than 75% seen once, with 0.85% to 1% in the top ten. The CDR3 is made up of 20 amino acids. Trimming took 4 bases from V and 0 from J; bases not matched to a gene: 17. Germline V gene sequence: CDR1 SNHLY, CDR2 FYNNEI. The TCR originated in a human donor who was the organ donor for an intestinal transplant. The chain employs TRBV2 and TRBJ2-2, with 7 bases matching TRBD1. This sample comprised unstimulated CD4+ T cells sorted from spleen or lymph node cells, obtained before transplant. DNA of the CDR3: TGTGCCAGCAGTGTTCCCAGCCCAGGAACCGGGACAGCGAACACCGGGGAGCTGTTTTTT. Translation: CASSVPSPGTGTANTGELFF.